This T cell receptor beta chain comes out of a study of identical twins. This clonotype was recorded at least ten times. Antigen: not known. A universal primer site arose from template switching, and cDNA bore unique molecular identifiers. TCRdb passed the 5' RACE reads through MiXCR, listing each CDR3 protein once. The table lists approximately 680,000 distinct CDR3 sequences, 7.1% of them singletons. This CDR3 comprises 17 residues. With V trimmed by 4 bases and J by 4 bases, 8 bases remained unmatched. Looked up from germline, CDR1 is SQVTM and CDR2 is ANQGSEA. Overall study results and limits: Twins' excess sharing was less marked for out-of-frame beta sequences. Out-of-frame alpha sequences common to twins were enriched for low generation probability. Recombination models fit unrelated individuals' TCR alpha sharing but underestimated twins'.

A further study also used this sample, focusing on yellow fever vaccine responses in identical twins.

This chain connects TRBV29-1 to TRBJ2-6; 12 nucleotides match TRBD1. This TCR was recovered from a woman aged 18-29 years in good health. The sample taken for sequencing was PBMCs. The CDR3 loop reads CSVGSGQGAVGANVLTF. CDR3 coding DNA: TGCAGCGTTGGTTCGGGACAGGGGGCTGTGGGGGCCAACGTCCTGACTTTC.